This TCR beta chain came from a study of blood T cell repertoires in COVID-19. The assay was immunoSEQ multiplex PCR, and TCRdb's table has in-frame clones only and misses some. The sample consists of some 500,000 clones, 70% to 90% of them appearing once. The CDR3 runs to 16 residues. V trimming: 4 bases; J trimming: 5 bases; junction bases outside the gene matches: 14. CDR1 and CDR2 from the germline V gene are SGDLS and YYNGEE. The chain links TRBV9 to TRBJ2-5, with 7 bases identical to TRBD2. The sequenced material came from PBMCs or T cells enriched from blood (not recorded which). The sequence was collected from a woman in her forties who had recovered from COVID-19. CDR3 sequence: CASSPPSSGRWETQYF. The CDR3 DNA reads TGTGCCAGCAGCCCACCCTCCTCCGGGAGGTGGGAGACCCAGTACTTC.